This TCR beta chain is from a study of beta chain features in type 1 diabetes. Looking at the study overall: Across the samples, roughly 98,000,000 sorted cells were examined in total.

There are 13 residues in the CDR3. The germline gives CDR1 LNHDA, CDR2 SQIVND (reference sequence). The J segment lost 5 bases and the V segment lost 7 bases, leaving 3 bases of the junction unmatched. It was one heparinised blood draw, averaging about 116 mL, that each donor gave. Sequenced material consisted of expressed TCRB transcripts (all of the isolated RNA was reverse transcribed). Method: immunoSEQ multiplex PCR; TCRdb's copy keeps in-frame clones and lacks some. The sample lists about 340,000 clones, less than 10% occurring once. This clone was counted between two and nine times. This receptor was taken from a woman younger than 30 in good health. V usage is TRBV19 and J usage is TRBJ2-1, with 9 bases that match TRBD1. The specimen sequenced was central memory CD4+ T cells from blood. This CDR3 reads CASKGQGNNEQFF. The CDR3 region has the DNA TGTGCCAGTAAGGGACAGGGAAACAATGAGCAGTTCTTC. Full variable domain (rest looked up from reference TRBV19 and TRBJ2-1): DGGITQSPKYLFRKEGQNVTLSCEQNLNHDAMYWYRQDPGQGLRLIYYSQIVNDFQKGDIAEGYSVSREKKESFPLTVTSAQKNPTAFYLCASKGQGNNEQFFGPGTRLTVL.